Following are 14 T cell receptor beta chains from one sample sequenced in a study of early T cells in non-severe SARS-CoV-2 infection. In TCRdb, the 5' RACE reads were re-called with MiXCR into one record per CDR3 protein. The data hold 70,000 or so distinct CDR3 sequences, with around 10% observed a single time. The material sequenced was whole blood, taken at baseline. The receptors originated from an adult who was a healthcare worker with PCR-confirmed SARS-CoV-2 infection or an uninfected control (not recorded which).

CDR3 nucleotide sequence: TGTGCCAGCAGCCGCCGACAGGGGGGGACCTACGAGCAGTACTTC. It encodes CASSRRQGGTYEQYF. The chain couples TRBV7-2 to TRBJ2-7, with 9 nucleotides matching TRBD1. The CDR3 consists of 15 residues. Germline V lookup: CDR1 SGHTA, CDR2 FQGNSA. Trimming took 5 bases from V and 2 from J; bases not matched to a gene: 7.

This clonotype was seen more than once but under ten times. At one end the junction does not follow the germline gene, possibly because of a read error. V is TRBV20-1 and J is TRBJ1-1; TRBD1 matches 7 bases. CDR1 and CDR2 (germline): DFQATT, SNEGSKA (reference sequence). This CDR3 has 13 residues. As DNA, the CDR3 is TGCAGTGCTTCCCCGGACAGGAACACTGAAGTTTTCTTT. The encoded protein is CSASPDRNTEVFF.

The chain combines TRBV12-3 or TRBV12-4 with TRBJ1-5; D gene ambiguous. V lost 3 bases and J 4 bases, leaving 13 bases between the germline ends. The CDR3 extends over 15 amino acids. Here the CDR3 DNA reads TGTGCCAGCAGTTTTGGGTGGAGTGGAAATCAGCCCCAGCATTTT. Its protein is CASSFGWSGNQPQHF.

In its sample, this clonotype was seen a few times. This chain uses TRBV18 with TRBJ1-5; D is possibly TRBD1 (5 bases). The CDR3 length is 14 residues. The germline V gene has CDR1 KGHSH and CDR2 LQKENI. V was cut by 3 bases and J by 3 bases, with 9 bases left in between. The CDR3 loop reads CASSPQGLNQPQHF. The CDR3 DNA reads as TGTGCCAGCTCACCGCAGGGTCTCAATCAGCCCCAGCATTTT.

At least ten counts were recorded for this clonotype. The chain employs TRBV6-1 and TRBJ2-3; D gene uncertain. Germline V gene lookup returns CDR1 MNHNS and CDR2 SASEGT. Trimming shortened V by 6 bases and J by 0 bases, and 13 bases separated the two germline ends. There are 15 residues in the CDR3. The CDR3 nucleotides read TGTGCCAGCAGCCCCTACAAAACTAGCACAGATACGCAGTATTTT. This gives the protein CASSPYKTSTDTQYF.

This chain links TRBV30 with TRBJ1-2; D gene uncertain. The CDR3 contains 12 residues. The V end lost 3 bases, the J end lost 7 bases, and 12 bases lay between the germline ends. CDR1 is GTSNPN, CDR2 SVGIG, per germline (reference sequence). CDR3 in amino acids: CAWSRRIPGYTF. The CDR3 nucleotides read TGTGCCTGGAGCAGGCGCATACCTGGCTACACCTTC. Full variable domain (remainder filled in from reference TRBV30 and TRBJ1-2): SQTIHQWPATLVQPVGSPLSLECTVEGTSNPNLYWYRQAAGRGLQLLFYSVGIGQISSEVPQNLSASRPQDRQFILSSKKLLLSDSGFYLCAWSRRIPGYTFGSGTRLTVV.

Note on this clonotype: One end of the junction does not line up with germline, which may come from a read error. The CDR3 protein is CATSVGTSGDNEQFF. The CDR3 coding sequence is TGTGCGACCAGTGTCGGGACTAGCGGGGACAATGAGCAGTTCTTC. The chain uses TRBV24-1 and TRBJ2-1, with 13 nucleotides matching TRBD2. The CDR3 has 15 amino acids. Germline loops: CDR1 KGHDR, CDR2 SFDVKD.

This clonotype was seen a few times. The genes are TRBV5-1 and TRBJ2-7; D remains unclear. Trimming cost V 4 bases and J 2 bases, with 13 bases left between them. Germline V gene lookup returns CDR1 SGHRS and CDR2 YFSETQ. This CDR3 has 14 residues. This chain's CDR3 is CASSPGALAYEQYF. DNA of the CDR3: TGCGCCAGCAGCCCAGGTGCCCTCGCCTACGAGCAGTACTTC.

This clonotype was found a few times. The CDR3 bases are TGTGCCAGCAGCCCCGGGACAGCCTATGGCTACACCTTC. It is translated as CASSPGTAYGYTF. This chain connects TRBV3-1 to TRBJ1-2; 7 bases map to TRBD1. Germline values: CDR1 LGHDT, CDR2 YNNKEL (reference sequence). Losses at the gene ends were 4 bases for V and 4 bases for J; bases not matched to a gene: 3. CDR3 length equals 13 residues.

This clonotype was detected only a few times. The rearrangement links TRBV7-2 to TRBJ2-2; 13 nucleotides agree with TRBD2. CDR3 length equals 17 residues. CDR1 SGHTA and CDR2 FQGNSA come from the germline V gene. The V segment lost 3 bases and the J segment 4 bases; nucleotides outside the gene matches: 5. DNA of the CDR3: TGTGCCAGCAGCTTCCCGGGACTAGCGGGGCGCACCGGGGAGCTGTTTTTT. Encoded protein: CASSFPGLAGRTGELFF. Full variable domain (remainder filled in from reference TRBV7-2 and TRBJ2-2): GAGVSQSPSNKVTEKGKDVELRCDPISGHTALYWYRQSLGQGLEFLIYFQGNSAPDKSGLPSDRFSAERTGGSVSTLTIQRTQQEDSAVYLCASSFPGLAGRTGELFFGEGSRLTVL.

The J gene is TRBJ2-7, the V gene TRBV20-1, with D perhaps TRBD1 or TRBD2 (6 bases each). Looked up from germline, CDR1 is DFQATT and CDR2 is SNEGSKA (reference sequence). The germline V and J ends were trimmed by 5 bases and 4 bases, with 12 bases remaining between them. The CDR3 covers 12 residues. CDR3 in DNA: TGCAGTGCTCGAGGGGGGCGGTACGAGCAGTACTTC. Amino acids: CSARGGRYEQYF.

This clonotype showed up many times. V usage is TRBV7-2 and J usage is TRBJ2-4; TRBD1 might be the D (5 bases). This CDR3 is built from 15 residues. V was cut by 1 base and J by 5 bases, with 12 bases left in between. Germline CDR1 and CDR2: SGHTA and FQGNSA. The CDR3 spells CASSLGYRPQNIQYF. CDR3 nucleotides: TGTGCCAGCAGCTTAGGTTACAGGCCCCAAAACATTCAGTACTTC.

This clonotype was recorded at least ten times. The CDR3 bases are TGCAGCGTTGAAGAGGGGCGCGGCTATGGCTACACCTTC. Residues: CSVEEGRGYGYTF. The gene calls are TRBV29-1 and TRBJ1-2, with D tentatively TRBD1 (5 bases). V was pared by 0 bases and J by 4 bases, with 9 bases between. CDR3 length: 13 amino acids. CDR1 is SQVTM, CDR2 ANQGSEA, per germline.

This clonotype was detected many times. Written as DNA, the CDR3 is TGTGCCAGCAGTCCAGGGGGGGGTACTGAAGCTTTCTTT. This gives the protein CASSPGGGTEAFF. The chain couples TRBV25-1 to TRBJ1-1; TRBD1 agrees at 7 bases. The J segment lost 5 bases and the V segment lost 5 bases, leaving 5 bases of the junction unmatched. Germline CDR1 is MGHDK and CDR2 is SYGVNS. The CDR3 has 13 amino acids. The variable domain in full, completed from reference TRBV25-1 and TRBJ1-1, reads EADIYQTPRYLVIGTGKKITLECSQTMGHDKMYWYQQDPGMELHLIHYSYGVNSTEKGDLSSESTVSRIRTEHFPLTLESARPSHTSQYLCASSPGGGTEAFFGQGTRLTVV.